The source of this T cell receptor (beta chain) is a study of blood T cell repertoires in COVID-19 (dated by TCRdb to 2019 to 2021). For context, the study as a whole: Samples covering the acute and convalescent phases of COVID-19 were provided by collaborators in the United States, Italy and Spain. HLA class I and class II types, where available, came from metadata supplied by the sample provider rather than from assay-based typing. The prospective study material was composed of cDNA or gDNA derived from T cells, B-cell-depleted T cells, or PBMCs. Subjects who had been exposed to COVID-19, were actively infected with it, or had recovered from it provided the deeply sampled blood TCRbeta repertoires that made up the dataset. A de-identified subject ID, COVID-19 status, age in years and sex were almost always included in the sample metadata. The repertoires were released in a freely available public database meant as a resource for research on the immune response to SARS-CoV-2. Samples came from the ongoing ImmuneRACE study (first 160 participants) plus 1,254 subjects from 6 global collaborators.

Another Seattle source contributed samples from volunteer blood donors who had recovered from COVID-19. The collaborating institutions used their own protocols to collect whole blood in K2EDTA tubes. For TCRbeta analysis, collaborators shipped samples in one of three forms: frozen whole blood, isolated PBMCs, or DNA extracted from either of those sample types. Paper-wide results and their limitations: Clinical and demographic metadata were provided uncurated, with the amount varying by source and participant.

In the case of this clone: This clone's antigen is unknown. No much larger clonotype is one base removed from it; base qualities were not supplied.

TCRbeta CDR3 regions were amplified from genomic DNA using the immunoSEQ Assay, a bias-controlled multiplex PCR. Per the authors' processing: Nucleated cell counts per sample were estimated from amplification of reference gene primers within the assay. To quantify the absolute abundance of each unique TCRbeta CDR3 rearrangement, sequence reads were collapsed and filtered. For each sample, productive Simpson clonality was calculated as the square root of Simpson's diversity index over productive rearrangements. TCRdb obtained this table from immuneACCESS and retained in-frame rearrangements with V and J assigned. These tables miss some clones; where compared with another copy, unresolved V genes account for less than half of the shortfall, and the remainder is unexplained. That table gives V, J and clone size, and the DNA gave D and trimming. A total of under 300,000 clones appear in this sample, around 89% of them only once. The ten biggest clones cover 0.99% of the sample.

The receptor's source is a middle-aged woman who had recovered from COVID-19. Sequenced: peripheral blood.

In nucleotide form, the sequence is TGCAGCGTTGAAGATAGGTCCCTAGCGGGGGAGACCCAGTACTTC. It encodes CSVEDRSLAGETQYF. The V and J segments used are TRBV29-1 and TRBJ2-5, and 9 junctional nucleotides match TRBD2. Relative to germline, V is missing 0 bases and J is missing 5 bases, with 7 bases of the junction outside any gene match. The CDR3 has 15 amino acids, counting the end cysteine and phenylalanine. Only the CDR3 DNA is retained, 45 bases long and in frame from the first base. Per the germline V gene, SQVTM is the CDR1 and ANQGSEA is the CDR2.